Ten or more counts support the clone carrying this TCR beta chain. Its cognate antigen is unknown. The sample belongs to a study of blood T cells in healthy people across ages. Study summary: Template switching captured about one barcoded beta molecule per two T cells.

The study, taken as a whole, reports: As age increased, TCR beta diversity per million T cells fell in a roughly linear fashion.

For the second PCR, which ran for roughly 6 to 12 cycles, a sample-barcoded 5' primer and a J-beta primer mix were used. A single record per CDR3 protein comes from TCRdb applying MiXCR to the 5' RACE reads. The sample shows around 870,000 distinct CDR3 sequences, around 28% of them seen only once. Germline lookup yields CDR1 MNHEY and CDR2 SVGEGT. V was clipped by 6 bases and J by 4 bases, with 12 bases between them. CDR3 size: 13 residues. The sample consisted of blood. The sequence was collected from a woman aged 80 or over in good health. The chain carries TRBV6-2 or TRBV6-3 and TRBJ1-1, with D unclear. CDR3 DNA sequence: TGTGCCAGCAGGATCGACACATCCACTGAAGCTTTCTTT. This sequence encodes CASRIDTSTEAFF.